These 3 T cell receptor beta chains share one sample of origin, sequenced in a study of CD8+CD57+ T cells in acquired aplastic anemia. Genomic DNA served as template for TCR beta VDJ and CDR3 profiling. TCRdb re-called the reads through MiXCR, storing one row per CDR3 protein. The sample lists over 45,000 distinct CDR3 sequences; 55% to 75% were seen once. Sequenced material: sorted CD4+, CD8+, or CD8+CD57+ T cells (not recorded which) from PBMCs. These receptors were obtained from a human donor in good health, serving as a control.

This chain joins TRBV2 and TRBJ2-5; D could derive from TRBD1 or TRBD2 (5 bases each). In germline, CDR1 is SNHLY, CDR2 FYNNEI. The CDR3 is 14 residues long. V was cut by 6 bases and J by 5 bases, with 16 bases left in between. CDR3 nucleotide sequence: TGTGCCAGCAGGGGGGACGGATTCCGTGAGACCCAGTACTTC. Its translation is CASRGDGFRETQYF.

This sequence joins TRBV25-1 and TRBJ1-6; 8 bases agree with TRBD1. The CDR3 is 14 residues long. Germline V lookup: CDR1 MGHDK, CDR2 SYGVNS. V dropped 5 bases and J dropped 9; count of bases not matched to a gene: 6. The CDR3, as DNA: TGTGCCAGCAGTTTGACAGGGGATAGTTCACCCCTCCACTTT. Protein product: CASSLTGDSSPLHF.

The CDR3 sequence: CASSGINQPQHF. The DNA for the CDR3 is TGTGCCAGTAGTGGGATCAATCAGCCCCAGCATTTT. The chain links TRBV19 to TRBJ1-5, with D uncertain. V was pared by 5 bases and J by 3 bases, with 5 bases between. The CDR3 is made up of 12 amino acids. From germline, CDR1 is LNHDA and CDR2 SQIVND (reference sequence).